This T cell receptor (beta chain) was sequenced in a study of T cell responses to AZD1222 COVID-19 vaccine. Of note for this clone: Its antigen is unidentified.

Only in-frame clones appear in the TCRdb table, and some are missing; sequencing was by immunoSEQ multiplex PCR. This sample yields some 120,000 clones, of which 87% are seen a single time; approximately 1.5% belongs to the top ten. V shed 7 bases and J shed 7 bases, with 17 bases lying between them. This CDR3 is built from 15 residues. CDR1 SNHLY and CDR2 FYNNEI come from the germline V gene. Study-wide points: In the spike-specific TCR repertoire, nearly half reportedly target unmutated variant regions.

The chain employs TRBV2 and TRBJ1-6, with D possibly matching TRBD1 (5 bases). Specimen: peripheral blood, collected on day 0 of AZD1222 vaccination. This clonotype was sampled from an adult in good health. The CDR3 DNA is TGTGCCAGCATCCGGGACTCCTCGGAGAATTCACCCCTCCACTTT. Translating gives CASIRDSSENSPLHF. Together with reference TRBV2 and TRBJ1-6, the CDR3 gives the full variable domain: EPEVTQTPSHQVTQMGQEVILRCVPISNHLYFYWYRQILGQKVEFLVSFYNNEISEKSEIFDDQFSVERPDGSNFTLKIRSTKLEDSAMYFCASIRDSSENSPLHFGNGTRLTVT.